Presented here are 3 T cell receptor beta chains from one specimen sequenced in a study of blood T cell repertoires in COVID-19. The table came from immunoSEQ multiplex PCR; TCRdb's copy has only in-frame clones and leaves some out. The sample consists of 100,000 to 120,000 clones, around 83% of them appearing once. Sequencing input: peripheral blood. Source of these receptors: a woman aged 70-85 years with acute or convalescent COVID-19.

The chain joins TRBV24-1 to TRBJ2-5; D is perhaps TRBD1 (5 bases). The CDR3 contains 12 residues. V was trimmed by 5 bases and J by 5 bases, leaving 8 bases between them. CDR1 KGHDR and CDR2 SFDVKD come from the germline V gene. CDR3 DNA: TGTGCCACCAGTGCAGGGTCCGAGACCCAGTACTTC. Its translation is CATSAGSETQYF.

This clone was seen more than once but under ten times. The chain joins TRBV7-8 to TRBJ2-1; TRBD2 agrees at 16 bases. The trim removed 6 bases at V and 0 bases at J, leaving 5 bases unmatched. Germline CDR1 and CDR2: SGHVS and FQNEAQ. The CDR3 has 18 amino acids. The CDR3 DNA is TGTGCCAGCAGATCGGGACTAGCGGGGGGGAGCTCCTACAATGAGCAGTTCTTC. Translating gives CASRSGLAGGSSYNEQFF. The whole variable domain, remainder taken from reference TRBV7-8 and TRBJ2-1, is GAGVSQSPRYKVAKRGQDVALRCDPISGHVSLFWYQQALGQGPEFLTYFQNEAQLDKSGLPSDRFFAERPEGSVSTLKIQRTQQEDSAVYLCASRSGLAGGSSYNEQFFGPGTRLTVL.

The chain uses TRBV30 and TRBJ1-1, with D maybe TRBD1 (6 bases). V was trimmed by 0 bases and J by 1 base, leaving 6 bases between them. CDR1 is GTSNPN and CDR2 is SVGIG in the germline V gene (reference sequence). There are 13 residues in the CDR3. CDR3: CAWSVGANTEAFF. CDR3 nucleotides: TGTGCCTGGAGTGTGGGGGCGAACACTGAAGCTTTCTTT.